The rows below give T cell receptor beta chains drawn from one sample of a study of CXCR3-negative and CXCR3-positive naive CD8 T cells. TCRdb reprocessed the 5' RACE reads and reports one entry per CDR3 protein, with no DNA. In total, the table holds 150,000 to 160,000 distinct CDR3 sequences. The specimen sequenced was naive CXCR3+ CD8+ T cells from blood. The receptors shown here come from a human donor in good health. Some clones in this sample may be carry-over from other donors' samples. Each CDR3 is given with its conserved first and last residue.

j_call v_call cdr3_aa
TRBJ2-3 TRBV5-5 CASSSGGRRTDTQYF
TRBJ2-7 TRBV3-1 CASSQEDSPYEQYF
TRBJ2-3 TRBV20-1 CSARTSGISTDTQYF
TRBJ2-3 TRBV12-3/TRBV12-4 CASRVSRRQSTDTQYF
TRBJ2-7 TRBV7-8 CASSPVGPAGYEQYF
TRBJ2-7 TRBV5-1 CASSSRGRSVYEQYF
TRBJ2-7 TRBV7-7 CASSSGYGSYEQYF
TRBJ1-1 TRBV14 CASSPPGRGQNTEAFF
TRBJ2-2 TRBV27 CASSLGGAELFF
TRBJ2-5 TRBV27 CASSWTGPQETQYF
TRBJ2-7 TRBV28 CASSFPMGTDYEQYF
TRBJ2-2 TRBV19 CASTPDAGGTGELFF
TRBJ1-1 TRBV6-4 CASSIQGGTEAFF
TRBJ2-3 TRBV29-1 CSVEDTSGYEVTSTDTQYF
TRBJ2-7 TRBV12-3/TRBV12-4 CASRRDSLFDEQYF
TRBJ2-1 TRBV28 CASSSGLAGVYNEQFF
TRBJ2-3 TRBV12-3/TRBV12-4 CASTDRARATDTQYF
TRBJ2-7 TRBV7-9 CASSPTEYEQYF
TRBJ2-1 TRBV27 CASSLDPGLSYNEQFF
TRBJ2-7 TRBV12-3/TRBV12-4 CASRTSGFYEQYF
TRBJ1-1 TRBV25-1 CASSETVMNTEAFF
TRBJ1-1 TRBV7-9 CASSWVLNTEAFF
TRBJ2-7 TRBV5-5 CASSLEGFSGYYEQYF
TRBJ2-1 TRBV19 CASSSGTSGNEQFF
TRBJ1-3 TRBV7-6 CASSFHDRSSGNTIYF
TRBJ2-7 TRBV29-1 CSVEGMVAGAPFGEQYF
TRBJ2-1 TRBV10-3 CAIRGLAGDANEQFF
TRBJ2-1 TRBV7-7 CASSSIPGNEQFF
TRBJ2-1 TRBV6-1 CASNVLAALDNQQFF
TRBJ2-1 TRBV18 CASSPRTSSSYNEQFF